The entry that follows covers one TCR beta chain sequence. The sample originates from a study of blood T cell repertoires in COVID-19. On the study more broadly: From T cells, B-cell-depleted T cells, or PBMCs came the material, which was cDNA or gDNA.

The trim removed 0 bases at V and 5 bases at J, leaving 11 bases unmatched. CDR3 size: 18 residues. Germline V gene data show CDR1 as SGDLS and CDR2 as YYNGEE. Source study methods: The authors estimated nucleated cell counts from reference gene primer amplification. Sequenced by immunoSEQ multiplex PCR; TCRdb stores in-frame clones only, minus some. V and J calls plus clone size are reproduced from that table; the DNA served to infer D and trimming. This sample carries about 260,000 clones, 86% of them seen once, and the ten largest clones take 3.5% to 4%. The sequence was obtained from a man aged 18 to 30 with active or convalescent COVID-19. The sample consisted of peripheral blood. The chain uses TRBV9 and TRBJ2-3, with TRBD2 matching over 11 bases. The CDR3 nucleotides read TGTGCCAGCAGCGTAGCTCCCTCTTTAGCGGGAGGGGTAGATACGCAGTATTTT. Translation: CASSVAPSLAGGVDTQYF.